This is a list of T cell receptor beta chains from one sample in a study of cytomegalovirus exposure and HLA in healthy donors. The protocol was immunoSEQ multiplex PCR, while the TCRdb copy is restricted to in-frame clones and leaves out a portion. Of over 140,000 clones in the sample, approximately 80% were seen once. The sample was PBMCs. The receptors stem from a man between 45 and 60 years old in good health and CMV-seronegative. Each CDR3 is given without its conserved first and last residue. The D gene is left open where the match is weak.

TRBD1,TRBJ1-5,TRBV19,ASSPQPGQGSQPQH
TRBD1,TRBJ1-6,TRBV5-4,ASSSGTGRVNNSPLH
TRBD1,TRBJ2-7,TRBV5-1,ASSLRDRDDEQY
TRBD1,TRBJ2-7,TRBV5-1,ASSPGQGTFYEQY
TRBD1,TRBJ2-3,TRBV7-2,ASSLGDRGSDTQY
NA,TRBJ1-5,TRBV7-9,ASSFGGAPRQPQH
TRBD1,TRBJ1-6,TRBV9,ASRTGLDNSPLH
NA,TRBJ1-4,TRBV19,ASSTTTGTNEKLF
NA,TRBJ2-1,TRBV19,ATKARGVVGNEQF
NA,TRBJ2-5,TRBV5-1,ASSLAQMRETQY
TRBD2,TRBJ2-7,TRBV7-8,ASSFSREREQY
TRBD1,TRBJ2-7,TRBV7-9,ASSSNTGTGLPEQY
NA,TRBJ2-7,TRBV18,ASSPTDYEQY
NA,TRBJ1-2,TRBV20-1,SAYTGIHT
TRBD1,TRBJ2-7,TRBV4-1,ASSQEASRGQASSRASYEQY
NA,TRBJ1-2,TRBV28,ASRRTANYGYT